This entry describes one T cell receptor beta chain. What it binds is unknown. V was pared by 4 bases and J by 9 bases, with 18 bases of the junction left unmatched. The CDR3 runs to 17 residues. The germline V gene encodes CDR1 SGHAT and CDR2 FQNNGV. The data were obtained in a study of T cell repertoires in cytomegalovirus infection. Study-wide results and caveats: CMV-specific HLA-C-restricted TCR beta clonotypes dominated the ex vivo response. Cumulative public TCR beta family frequency identified CMV carriers with the relevant HLA.

From the reads, TCRdb called clonotypes with MiXCR, one entry per CDR3 protein. Of about 740,000 distinct CDR3 sequences listed, about 30% are singletons. The chain has TRBV11-2 and TRBJ2-5; 9 nucleotides line up with TRBD1. This clonotype was obtained from a human donor in good health (CMV status not recorded). Some clones in this sample may be carry-over from other donors' samples. The sample here was cultured PBMCs, taken from culture after CMV antigen stimulation. DNA of the CDR3: TGTGCCAGCAGCTCAACCGGGACAGGGTTTACAGCCCACGCCCAGTACTTC. Amino acids: CASSSTGTGFTAHAQYF.